A few counts support the clone carrying this T cell receptor (beta chain). The antigen is not known. This sample is drawn from a study of cytomegalovirus exposure and HLA in healthy donors. Study results and limitations: As a later analysis showed, several of the most significant clusters appeared to be linked to common viral pathogens.

The primer mix had 60 Vbeta and 13 Jbeta primers. The data were produced by immunoSEQ multiplex PCR, yet TCRdb's version contains in-frame clones alone and is incomplete. The table shows roughly 110,000 clones, with around 85% occurring only once. V lost 11 bases and J lost 15, with 17 bases in between. CDR3 size: 10 residues. Germline V gives CDR1 SEHNR, CDR2 FQNEAQ (reference sequence). The chain links TRBV7-9 to TRBJ2-1; the D gene is possibly TRBD1 (5 bases). Source material: PBMCs. This receptor was obtained from a man in his sixties in good health and CMV-seronegative. The CDR3 sequence is CALSDTPPFF. In nucleotides, the CDR3 is TGTGCCCTGTCGGACACCCCGCCGTTCTTC.